A single sample gave rise to the 30 T cell receptor beta chains below, sequenced in a study of CD8 T cell repertoires and HIV-1 epitope variants. Profiled with immunoSEQ multiplex PCR; TCRdb holds only in-frame clones, not every one. Of more than 85,000 clones listed, over 70% are singletons. The specimen was uncultured baseline CD8+ T cells from peripheral blood mononuclear cells (PBMCs). The receptor source for this set is a male donor with HIV.

In its sample, this clone was seen a few times. The chain employs TRBV6-6 and TRBJ1-1, with 7 bases lining up with TRBD1. This CDR3 spans 14 amino acids. J was trimmed by 5 bases and V by 0 bases; bases with no gene match: 3. CDR1 and CDR2 from the germline V gene are MNHNY and SVGAGI (reference sequence). The CDR3 DNA sequence: TGTGCCAGCAGTTACTCGGGCAGGGGGACTGAAGCTTTCTTT. It is translated as CASSYSGRGTEAFF.

The chain is built from TRBV6-1 and TRBJ2-1; no clear D. This CDR3 has 13 residues. The germline V gene encodes CDR1 MNHNS and CDR2 SASEGT. V shed 0 bases and J shed 10 bases, with 10 bases lying between them. CDR3 protein: CASSEAGLREQFF. CDR3 nucleotide sequence: TGTGCCAGCAGTGAAGCTGGCCTCCGGGAGCAGTTCTTC.

The chain links TRBV28 to TRBJ2-7, with 7 bases aligning to TRBD2. Germline-derived CDR1 and CDR2 are MDHEN and SYDVKM. V dropped 6 bases and J dropped 2; count of bases not matched to a gene: 1. The CDR3 is 12 amino acids. The DNA for the CDR3 is TGTGCCAGCAGAGGGACTACCTACGAGCAGTACTTC. Protein product: CASRGTTYEQYF.

V is TRBV28 and J is TRBJ1-4; 8 positions match TRBD1. CDR1 MDHEN and CDR2 SYDVKM come from the germline V gene. The CDR3 sequence is 14 residues long. V lost 6 bases and J lost 7; bases outside the gene matches: 7. The CDR3 DNA sequence: TGTGCCAGCAGCGGTAGACAGGGGAGTGAAAAACTGTTTTTT. This translates into CASSGRQGSEKLFF.

The V and J genes are TRBV28 and TRBJ1-5, with no clear D. The CDR3 runs 14 residues. Germline V gene data show CDR1 as MDHEN and CDR2 as SYDVKM. The ends were cut back, 5 bases at V and 2 bases at J, with 10 bases in the middle. CDR3 nucleotide sequence: TGTGCCAGCAGTCTTATCACCGGCAATCAGCCCCAGCATTTT. Amino acid sequence: CASSLITGNQPQHF.

The J gene is TRBJ2-5, the V gene TRBV2; D may be TRBD1 (5 bases). V was shortened by 0 bases and J by 2 bases, with 10 bases between the two germline ends. Germline CDR1 SNHLY, CDR2 FYNNEI. This CDR3 region has 15 residues. The CDR3 DNA follows: TGTGCCAGCAGTGAAGCGGACATACGGCAAGAGACCCAGTACTTC. Translated: CASSEADIRQETQYF.

The J gene is TRBJ2-5, the V gene TRBV29-1; the match to TRBD2 covers 8 bases. The CDR3 has 13 residues. With V trimmed by 2 bases and J by 11 bases, 10 bases remained unmatched. Germline assignment: CDR1 SQVTM and CDR2 ANQGSEA. The CDR3 protein is CSVEPAGVREQYF. DNA of the CDR3: TGCAGCGTTGAACCAGCGGGAGTGAGGGAGCAGTACTTC.

This chain joins TRBV6-5 and TRBJ2-1; 8 bases are a match to TRBD2. The germline gives CDR1 MNHEY, CDR2 SVGAGI. V dropped 2 bases and J dropped 14; count of bases not matched to a gene: 2. The CDR3 contains 11 residues. The CDR3 bases are TGTGCCAGCAGTTACATGCGGGAGGAGTTCTTC. This codes for CASSYMREEFF.

The V and J genes are TRBV6-5 and TRBJ1-1; 7 bases line up with TRBD1. CDR1 MNHEY and CDR2 SVGAGI come from the germline V gene. The CDR3 is 13 amino acids. V shed 7 bases, J shed 3 bases, and the junction held 5 bases outside the gene matches. CDR3 bases: TGTGCCAGCAAGACAGGGCGGGACACTGAAGCTTTCTTT. Its translation is CASKTGRDTEAFF.

The CDR3 sequence: CASSPDGRWGTEAFF. CDR3 sequence (DNA): TGCGCCAGCAGCCCGGACGGGCGGTGGGGCACTGAAGCTTTCTTT. V and J are TRBV5-1 and TRBJ1-1, with D unresolved. V was pared by 4 bases and J by 4 bases, with 17 bases between. The CDR3 length is 15 residues. Germline V gives CDR1 SGHRS, CDR2 YFSETQ.

V gene TRBV28 combines with J gene TRBJ2-1; D unresolved. CDR1 is MDHEN and CDR2 is SYDVKM in the germline V gene. This CDR3 comprises 14 residues. The germline V and J ends were trimmed by 6 bases and 9 bases, with 18 bases remaining between them. This CDR3 reads CASSQGNVVGEQFF. The CDR3 DNA follows: TGTGCCAGCAGCCAAGGAAACGTCGTCGGTGAGCAGTTCTTC. Full variable domain (remainder filled in from reference TRBV28 and TRBJ2-1): DVKVTQSSRYLVKRTGEKVFLECVQDMDHENMFWYRQDPGLGLRLIYFSYDVKMKEKGDIPEGYSVSREKKERFSLILESASTNQTSMYLCASSQGNVVGEQFFGPGTRLTVL.

V is TRBV5-1 and J is TRBJ2-3; D is unclear. V lost 2 bases and J lost 0, with 7 bases in between. Germline CDR1 SGHRS, CDR2 YFSETQ. The CDR3 spans 14 residues. The CDR3 spells CASSLDDSTDTQYF. The CDR3 DNA sequence: TGCGCCAGCAGCTTAGACGACAGCACAGATACGCAGTATTTT.

This clone was picked up one time. The chain is built from TRBV19 and TRBJ2-7, with 7 bases matching TRBD1. Germline values: CDR1 LNHDA, CDR2 SQIVND (reference sequence). This CDR3 has 14 residues. J gave up 5 bases and V 5 bases, and 9 bases lay outside the gene matches. The CDR3 is CASSADRASNEQYF. CDR3 DNA sequence: TGTGCCAGTAGTGCCGACAGGGCAAGTAACGAGCAGTACTTC.

This rearrangement joins TRBV7-2 to TRBJ1-1; D is undetermined. V shed 1 base and J shed 8 bases, with 14 bases lying between them. CDR1 and CDR2 (germline): SGHTA, FQGNSA. CDR3 length: 14 residues. The CDR3 spells CASSLVRSGVEAFF. DNA for the CDR3: TGTGCCAGCAGCTTAGTTCGTTCTGGCGTCGAAGCTTTCTTT.

The rearrangement links TRBV28 to TRBJ2-1; 8 bases match TRBD1. The CDR3 consists of 14 residues. The ends lost 5 bases at V and 7 bases at J; junction bases unmatched: 7. Germline V lookup: CDR1 MDHEN, CDR2 SYDVKM. The CDR3 protein is CASSMTDRENEQFF. The DNA of the CDR3 is TGTGCCAGCAGTATGACGGACAGGGAAAATGAGCAGTTCTTC. Together with reference TRBV28 and TRBJ2-1, the CDR3 gives the full variable domain: DVKVTQSSRYLVKRTGEKVFLECVQDMDHENMFWYRQDPGLGLRLIYFSYDVKMKEKGDIPEGYSVSREKKERFSLILESASTNQTSMYLCASSMTDRENEQFFGPGTRLTVL.

The rearrangement links TRBV5-4 to TRBJ1-3; D remains unclear. The V and J ends lost 0 bases and 0 bases respectively, with 7 bases between them. Germline CDR1 is SGHNT and CDR2 is YYREEE (reference sequence). This CDR3 spans 15 amino acids. CDR3 protein: CASSLELNSGNTIYF. The CDR3 nucleotides are TGTGCCAGCAGCTTGGAACTAAACTCTGGAAACACCATATATTTT. The variable domain in full, with the rest retrieved from reference TRBV5-4 and TRBJ1-3, is ETGVTQSPTHLIKTRGQQVTLRCSSQSGHNTVSWYQQALGQGPQFIFQYYREEENGRGNFPPRFSGLQFPNYSSELNVNALELDDSALYLCASSLELNSGNTIYFGEGSWLTVV.

This clone came up once. The J gene is TRBJ2-1, the V gene TRBV28; 7 positions match TRBD1. This CDR3 comprises 14 residues. V gave up 6 bases and J gave up 12 bases; unmatched junction bases: 14. Germline values: CDR1 MDHEN, CDR2 SYDVKM. The chain's CDR3 is CASSLRTGRVGQFF. In nucleotides, the CDR3 is TGTGCCAGCAGCCTTAGGACAGGAAGGGTAGGGCAGTTCTTC. Full variable domain (rest looked up from reference TRBV28 and TRBJ2-1): DVKVTQSSRYLVKRTGEKVFLECVQDMDHENMFWYRQDPGLGLRLIYFSYDVKMKEKGDIPEGYSVSREKKERFSLILESASTNQTSMYLCASSLRTGRVGQFFGPGTRLTVL.

The J gene is TRBJ1-1, the V gene TRBV5-1; no definite D call. CDR1 and CDR2 (germline): SGHRS, YFSETQ. This CDR3 contains 15 residues. The V end was cut by 0 bases, the J end by 0 bases, with 9 bases between. CDR3 region: CASSLVPALNTEAFF. The DNA of the CDR3 is TGCGCCAGCAGCTTGGTCCCAGCTTTGAACACTGAAGCTTTCTTT.

This chain links TRBV5-1 with TRBJ2-7; D unresolved. The V gene's germline CDR1 is SGHRS and CDR2 YFSETQ. V was shortened by 0 bases and J by 7 bases, with 14 bases between the two germline ends. CDR3 length: 14 residues. CDR3 residues: CASSLALTTPEQYF. The CDR3 region has the DNA TGCGCCAGCAGCTTGGCCTTGACGACTCCAGAGCAGTACTTC. Combining the CDR3 with reference TRBV5-1 and TRBJ2-7 gives the whole variable domain KAGVTQTPRYLIKTRGQQVTLSCSPISGHRSVSWYQQTPGQGLQFLFEYFSETQRNKGNFPGRFSGRQFSNSRSEMNVSTLELGDSALYLCASSLALTTPEQYFGPGTRLTVT.

The V call is TRBV6-1, the J call TRBJ2-7; D is unresolved. Trimming took 4 bases from V and 0 from J, leaving 16 bases between them. Germline CDR1 and CDR2: MNHNS and SASEGT. The CDR3 totals 16 residues. The CDR3 DNA reads TGTGCCAGCAGTGGGCTAATTACAGCCTTCTCCTACGAGCAGTACTTC. This encodes CASSGLITAFSYEQYF.

The V gene is TRBV9, the J gene TRBJ1-6; D is perhaps TRBD1 (6 bases). Trimming left V 3 bases short and J 2 bases short, with 6 bases between. This CDR3 spans 14 amino acids. The germline V gene encodes CDR1 SGDLS and CDR2 YYNGEE. The CDR3 DNA is TGTGCCAGCAGCGAGGGGGCCTATAATTCACCCCTCCACTTT. This encodes CASSEGAYNSPLHF.

The chain employs TRBV7-9 and TRBJ2-7; D uncertain. In germline, CDR1 is SEHNR, CDR2 FQNEAQ (reference sequence). Trimming removed 5 bases at V and 2 bases at J, with 22 bases between. This CDR3 contains 17 residues. CDR3 DNA sequence: TGTGCCAGCAGCCCCGGGCCCCCACACTTTCCCCCCTACGAGCAGTACTTC. Translated: CASSPGPPHFPPYEQYF.

In its sample, this clone was seen a few times. The chain couples TRBV28 to TRBJ2-1, with 7 nucleotides matching TRBD2. Losses at the gene ends were 2 bases for V and 0 bases for J; bases not matched to a gene: 1. This CDR3 is built from 15 residues. Germline values: CDR1 MDHEN, CDR2 SYDVKM. The CDR3: CASSLGGGSYNEQFF. The DNA of the CDR3 is TGTGCCAGCAGTTTAGGCGGGGGCTCCTACAATGAGCAGTTCTTC.

The J gene is TRBJ1-4, the V gene TRBV5-6; 9 bases line up with TRBD1. The germline gives CDR1 SGHDT, CDR2 YYEEEE. V shed 0 bases and J 16 bases; nucleotides not matched to a gene: 7. The CDR3 length is 13 residues. The CDR3: CASSLGLDRGQFF. In nucleotides, the CDR3 is TGTGCCAGCAGCTTGGGTTTGGACAGGGGACAGTTTTTT.

The rearrangement uses TRBV6-5 and TRBJ2-7; D not resolved. This CDR3 spans 11 amino acids. V was pared by 2 bases and J by 7 bases, with 6 bases between. The germline V gene has CDR1 MNHEY and CDR2 SVGAGI. The CDR3 sequence is CASSYPREQYF. In DNA, the CDR3 is TGTGCCAGCAGTTACCCCAGGGAGCAGTACTTC.

V is TRBV28 and J is TRBJ2-7; 8 bases map to TRBD1. The CDR3 has 18 amino acids. Germline loops: CDR1 MDHEN, CDR2 SYDVKM. The V and J ends lost 4 bases and 3 bases, in that order; junction bases with no gene match: 17. The CDR3 bases are TGTGCCAGCAGTTATCCGTCAGGGGGCGCAGGACTTCGCTACGAGCAGTACTTC. As protein: CASSYPSGGAGLRYEQYF.

This clone was recorded a few times. The rearrangement uses TRBV19 and TRBJ1-1; no clear D. Germline CDR1 is LNHDA and CDR2 is SQIVND (reference sequence). The CDR3 has 14 amino acids. V lost 3 bases and J 6 bases, leaving 14 bases between the germline ends. This CDR3 is CASSMKGALAEAFF. The DNA for the CDR3 is TGTGCCAGTAGTATGAAGGGTGCGTTAGCTGAAGCTTTCTTT.

This clone appeared a few times. The CDR3 bases are TGTGCCAGCAGTTTAGCCAGCGGGAGGGCCTGGCAGTACTTC. Its translation is CASSLASGRAWQYF. This chain links TRBV28 with TRBJ2-7; 10 bases match TRBD2. The CDR3 covers 14 residues. The junction had 7 bases not matched to a gene; V was cut back by 2 bases and J by 9 bases. CDR1 and CDR2 (germline): MDHEN, SYDVKM. Combining the CDR3 with reference TRBV28 and TRBJ2-7 gives the whole variable domain DVKVTQSSRYLVKRTGEKVFLECVQDMDHENMFWYRQDPGLGLRLIYFSYDVKMKEKGDIPEGYSVSREKKERFSLILESASTNQTSMYLCASSLASGRAWQYFGPGTRLTVT.

This chain uses TRBV6-1 with TRBJ1-1; D is uncertain. Germline CDR1 is MNHNS and CDR2 is SASEGT. The CDR3 is 13 residues long. Trimming shortened V by 6 bases and J by 4 bases, and 12 bases separated the two germline ends. CDR3 DNA sequence: TGTGCCAGCAGATGGAGGGTGGCCACTGAAGCTTTCTTT. Protein: CASRWRVATEAFF.

V and J are TRBV6-5 and TRBJ1-1; tentatively, D is TRBD1 (6 bases). Germline lookup yields CDR1 MNHEY and CDR2 SVGAGI. The V end lost 8 bases, the J end lost 1 base, and 14 bases lay between the germline ends. The CDR3 is made up of 14 amino acids. CDR3 bases: TGTGCCAGCGGAACCCTAGGGGGGAACACTGAAGCTTTCTTT. Translating it yields CASGTLGGNTEAFF.